The rows below give T cell receptor beta chains drawn from one sample of a study of blood T cells in healthy people across ages. TCRdb passed the 5' RACE reads through MiXCR, listing each CDR3 protein once. The data contain 1.5 million to 2 million distinct CDR3 sequences, roughly 49% of them singletons. Material: blood. The receptor source for this set is a woman aged 40 to 50 in good health. Each CDR3 is given with its conserved first and last residue. The order of the fields is V gene, J gene, clone size, D gene, CDR3 protein, CDR3 DNA. A D gene is named only where the DNA matches it firmly. Clone size is not always given. Where it is, it says once, few, many or a class for expanded clones.

>TRBV20-1|TRBJ1-2|few|-
CSAPEQGSAYGYTF
TGCAGTGCTCCGGAACAGGGATCTGCCTATGGCTACACCTTC
>TRBV24-1|TRBJ2-1|-|-
CATSDWRNSYNEQFF
TGTGCCACCAGTGATTGGCGCAACTCCTACAATGAGCAGTTCTTC
>TRBV7-2|TRBJ2-7|few|-
CASSLDRGSTDEQYF
TGTGCCAGCAGCTTAGACCGGGGGTCAACGGACGAGCAGTACTTC
>TRBV6-2/TRBV6-3|TRBJ2-5|-|-
CASSFLGAEETQYF
TGTGCCAGCAGTTTTCTGGGGGCGGAAGAGACCCAGTACTTC
>TRBV6-2/TRBV6-3|TRBJ2-1|few|TRBD2
CASSYSQAGAYYNEQFF
TGTGCCAGCAGTTACTCCCAAGCGGGGGCCTACTACAATGAGCAGTTCTTC
>TRBV5-1|TRBJ1-2|-|TRBD1
CASSAGTEYGYTF
TGCGCCAGCAGCGCGGGGACAGAATATGGCTACACCTTC
>TRBV7-2|TRBJ1-1|-|-
CAGSLRSGDTEAFF
TGTGCCGGCAGCTTACGGTCAGGGGACACTGAAGCTTTCTTT
>TRBV5-1|TRBJ2-5|-|-
CASQKYDSPGAQYF
TGCGCCAGCCAAAAATACGACTCTCCGGGGGCCCAGTACTTC
>TRBV24-1|TRBJ2-3|-|-
CATSDFGDTQYF
TGTGCCACCAGTGATTTCGGGGATACGCAGTATTTT
>TRBV6-1|TRBJ2-5|-|TRBD2
CASSELAGIQETQYF
TGTGCCAGCAGTGAACTAGCGGGTATTCAAGAGACCCAGTACTTC
>TRBV5-1|TRBJ2-3|once|-
CASSSGLRRGTDTQYF
TGCGCCAGCAGCTCGGGACTGCGTCGGGGCACAGATACGCAGTATTTT
>TRBV9|TRBJ2-3|few|TRBD1
CASSVRQGGTDTQYF
TGTGCCAGCAGCGTACGACAGGGAGGCACAGATACGCAGTATTTT
>TRBV28|TRBJ2-6|-|TRBD1
CASHSTGRISGANVLTF
TGTGCCAGCCATTCGACAGGGCGTATCTCTGGGGCCAACGTCCTGACTTTC
>TRBV7-2|TRBJ2-5|few|-
CASSLFRGPEETQYF
TGTGCCAGCAGCTTATTCCGGGGTCCAGAAGAGACCCAGTACTTC
>TRBV29-1|TRBJ1-2|-|-
CSVAGRYGYTF
TGCAGCGTGGCAGGGCGCTATGGCTACACCTTC
>TRBV6-2/TRBV6-3|TRBJ2-3|-|-
CAGSFRGLLIDTQYF
TGTGCCGGCAGTTTCAGGGGTCTTCTCATAGATACGCAGTATTTT
>TRBV7-2|TRBJ1-2|once|TRBD1
CASSPNAGTGYGYTF
TGTGCCAGCAGCCCCAACGCCGGGACAGGTTATGGCTACACCTTC
>TRBV5-4|TRBJ2-3|-|-
CASGGFSTDTQYF
TGTGCCAGTGGGGGGTTTAGCACAGATACGCAGTATTTT
>TRBV27|TRBJ2-7|-|TRBD1
CASSHGGQGVYEQYF
TGTGCCAGCAGCCACGGCGGACAGGGAGTCTACGAGCAGTACTTC
>TRBV10-1|TRBJ2-1|-|-
CASSESGDYLGDEQFF
TGCGCCAGCAGTGAGTCTGGAGACTATCTAGGGGATGAGCAGTTCTTC